This T cell receptor beta chain was recovered during a study of cytomegalovirus exposure and HLA in healthy donors. Study conclusions and caveats: Researchers had no immune exposure information except CMV serostatus available.

With 60 Vbeta and 13 Jbeta primers, the PCR was carried out. Assay: immunoSEQ multiplex PCR; the TCRdb copy retains only in-frame clones and omits some. The sample has 150,000 to 200,000 clones, around 79% seen once. This clone showed up just a few times. As yet, its antigen is unknown. Sequenced material: PBMCs. The sequence came from a woman aged 45 to 65 in good health and CMV-seropositive.

The CDR3 here is CASSLDSYNEQFF. CDR3 in DNA: TGTGCCAGCAGCTTGGACAGTTACAATGAGCAGTTCTTC. V and J are TRBV5-4 and TRBJ2-1; no clear D. Trimming removed 0 bases from V and 4 bases from J, with 5 bases in between. CDR1 and CDR2 (germline): SGHNT, YYREEE (reference sequence). The CDR3 loop spans 13 amino acids.